The following is a TCR beta chain sequence with its context. Its matching antigen is unknown. This sample was included in a study of cytomegalovirus exposure and HLA in healthy donors. Study-wide points: Common viral pathogens were later found to be apparently linked to several of the most significant clusters. An observed cluster of highly shared sequence variants was recorded as a likely sequencing artifact. It was reported that TCR beta sequences correctly inferred the HLA-A and HLA-B alleles for most subjects.

PCR involved 60 Vbeta and 13 Jbeta primers. Sequencing used immunoSEQ multiplex PCR; TCRdb keeps in-frame clones, though not all of them. The data contain about 120,000 clones, about 80% of them singletons. The germline V gene encodes CDR1 LGHNA and CDR2 YNFKEQ. J lost 10 bases, V lost 5 bases, and 16 bases had no gene match. This CDR3 region has 16 residues. This sequence originates from a female donor in good health and CMV-seronegative. The specimen was PBMCs. The chain recombines TRBV4-2 with TRBJ2-1, with TRBD2 matching 8 bases. CDR3 nucleotide sequence: TGTGCCAGCAGCGCAATCGGGGGGGCTGCTTCGGAGGAGCAGTTCTTC. Protein sequence: CASSAIGGAASEEQFF.